The present TCR beta chain was sequenced within a study of blood T cell repertoires in COVID-19. For the study at large: Both acute and convalescent COVID-19 samples were obtained from the United States, Italy and Spain. The cDNA or gDNA used as material had been derived from T cells, B-cell-depleted T cells, or PBMCs.

CDR3 size: 12 residues. Germline V lookup: CDR1 MDHEN, CDR2 SYDVKM. With V trimmed by 5 bases and J by 9 bases, 4 bases remained unmatched. Per the authors' pipeline: By means of reference gene primer amplification, nucleated cell counts were estimated. The table came from immunoSEQ multiplex PCR; TCRdb's copy has only in-frame clones and leaves some out. The V and J calls and clone size are taken from that table; D and trimming were inferred from the DNA. Of about 100,000 clones in the sample, just under 80% were seen once. This chain connects TRBV28 to TRBJ1-1, with TRBD1 matching 9 bases. This TCR was sampled from a woman in her 70s with acute or convalescent COVID-19. The sample comprised peripheral blood. CDR3 DNA sequence: TGTGCCAGCAGTGTTGGACAGGGGAAAGCTTTCTTT. Its translation: CASSVGQGKAFF.